This T cell receptor beta chain was observed in a study of cytomegalovirus exposure and HLA in healthy donors. At the level of the study: Some 85 million unique TCRs from HLA-typed donors were held in an early data release.

Findings and limits, study-wide: Reportedly, TCR beta sequences accurately predicted HLA-A and HLA-B alleles in most subjects. Cytomegalovirus status was reportedly diagnosed by the classifier with high sensitivity and specificity.

Germline lookup yields CDR1 SQVTM and CDR2 ANQGSEA. The germline V and J ends were trimmed by 5 bases and 4 bases, with 9 bases remaining between them. This CDR3 region has 12 residues. PCR primers comprised 60 Vbeta and 13 Jbeta primers. In the authors' workflow: Later work found 80 million to 85 million unique TCR beta chains, with 9.5 million to 12 million shared. Repertoires were generated with immunoSEQ multiplex PCR, while TCRdb's copy carries only in-frame clones and drops some. V and J calls and clone size are those listed in that table; D and trimming were worked out from the DNA. In the table there are under 250,000 clones, 76% of which are singletons. This clone was counted between two and nine times. Antigen specificity is unknown.

The rearrangement uses TRBV29-1 and TRBJ1-5, with a tentative D call TRBD1 (5 bases). Sequences were obtained from PBMCs. The receptor comes from a man aged 18 to 29 in good health and CMV-seronegative. The CDR3 loop reads CSVKSGNQPQHF. The CDR3 DNA sequence: TGCAGCGTTAAGTCAGGGAATCAGCCCCAGCATTTT.